What follows are 7 T cell receptor beta chains derived from one specimen sequenced in a study of T cells after yellow fever vaccination. A single record per CDR3 protein comes from TCRdb applying MiXCR to the 5' RACE reads. The sample comprises under 700,000 distinct CDR3 sequences, less than 20% of which are singletons, and 15% to 20% rests with the top ten. The material was PBMCs, obtained less than 6 days after the first yellow fever vaccination. The receptors were sampled from a man aged 18 to 29 who received the YFV17D yellow fever vaccine.

CDR3 protein: CASRSLGGRNTEAFF. The CDR3 nucleotides are TGTGCCAGCAGATCCCTGGGGGGAAGGAACACTGAAGCTTTCTTT. This chain uses TRBV6-5 with TRBJ1-1, with D perhaps TRBD1 (5 bases). V gave up 6 bases and J gave up 1 base, with 15 bases separating them. This CDR3 comprises 15 residues. CDR1 is MNHEY and CDR2 is SVGAGI in the germline V gene.

In its sample, this clonotype was seen a few times. This rearrangement joins TRBV7-9 to TRBJ1-2, with D unresolved. This CDR3 is 12 amino acids long. Trimming pared 3 bases from V and 7 bases from J, leaving 9 bases between. Germline V gives CDR1 SEHNR, CDR2 FQNEAQ (reference sequence). The CDR3 DNA is TGTGCCAGCAGCTTCTATTCCGGTGGCTACACCTTC. This codes for CASSFYSGGYTF.

The chain is built from TRBV7-9 and TRBJ2-3; 7 nucleotides align to TRBD2. V lost 4 bases and J lost 0; bases outside the gene matches: 7. Per germline, CDR1 SEHNR and CDR2 FQNEAQ (reference sequence). The CDR3 has 16 residues. The CDR3 DNA follows: TGTGCCAGCAGCTCCGCTGGGCGGGGGAGCACAGATACGCAGTATTTT. Encoded protein: CASSSAGRGSTDTQYF.

This clonotype has a handful of counts. The chain joins TRBV20-1 to TRBJ2-2; D may match TRBD1 or TRBD2 (5 bases each). CDR1 DFQATT and CDR2 SNEGSKA come from the germline V gene (reference sequence). This CDR3 is 12 amino acids long. Deletions cut 2 bases from V and 5 bases from J, with 6 bases between. Here the CDR3 reads CSARWGTGELFF. The CDR3 DNA reads as TGCAGTGCTAGATGGGGGACCGGGGAGCTGTTTTTT.

Ten or more counts support this clonotype. The chain uses TRBV4-3 and TRBJ2-4; D perhaps matches TRBD2 (6 bases). The germline V gene encodes CDR1 LGHNA and CDR2 YSLEER. This CDR3 comprises 20 residues. V was clipped by 4 bases and J by 0 bases, with 25 bases between them. The DNA for the CDR3 is TGCGCCAGCAGCCCCCCCGGGGGTCGATACCGTCCTATAGCCAAAAACATTCAGTACTTC. Encoded protein: CASSPPGGRYRPIAKNIQYF.

The chain recombines TRBV6-1 with TRBJ1-1, with D possibly matching TRBD1 (5 bases). Germline V gives CDR1 MNHNS, CDR2 SASEGT. V shed 5 bases and J shed 2 bases, with 15 bases lying between them. The CDR3 sequence is 15 residues long. CDR3 sequence: CASSRGGRRNTEAFF. Written as DNA, the CDR3 is TGTGCCAGCAGTAGGGGAGGTCGGCGAAACACTGAAGCTTTCTTT.

The table lists this clonotype with a few counts. This chain joins TRBV12-3 or TRBV12-4 and TRBJ2-1, with TRBD1 as a possible D gene (6 bases). CDR3 length equals 15 residues. Trimming took off 4 bases at V and 4 bases at J, with 14 bases between the two ends. The CDR3 coding sequence is TGTGCCAGCAGTTCGGCTCGGACAGTTTACAATGAGCAGTTCTTC. Its protein product is CASSSARTVYNEQFF.